This T cell receptor (beta chain) was recovered during a study of blood T cell repertoires in COVID-19. In the study overall: Donors in the United States, Italy and Spain gave samples during acute or convalescent COVID-19. T cells, B-cell-depleted T cells, or PBMCs provided the cDNA or gDNA that served as material.

As originally analysed: Cell counts per sample came from amplifying reference gene primers. The repertoire was sequenced with immunoSEQ multiplex PCR; TCRdb's copy has only in-frame clones and lacks some. That table gives V, J and clone size, and the DNA gave D and trimming. The sample carries roughly 130,000 clones, 84% recorded once. CDR3 size: 13 residues. CDR1 SGHKS and CDR2 YYEKEE come from the germline V gene (reference sequence). Trimming stripped 3 bases from V and 3 bases from J, with 10 bases between. The sequenced material came from peripheral blood. The receptor comes from a woman between 25 and 40 years old who had recovered from COVID-19. J is TRBJ2-7 and V is TRBV5-5; a weak D match, TRBD1 (6 bases). In nucleotides, the CDR3 is TGTGCCAGCAGCTGGACAGCAAACTACGAGCAGTACTTC. This codes for CASSWTANYEQYF. The variable domain in full, with the rest retrieved from reference TRBV5-5 and TRBJ2-7, is DAGVTQSPTHLIKTRGQQVTLRCSPISGHKSVSWYQQVLGQGPQFIFQYYEKEERGRGNFPDRFSARQFPNYSSELNVNALLLGDSALYLCASSWTANYEQYFGPGTRLTVT.